A single sample is the source of the 30 T cell receptor beta chains below, sequenced in a study of blood T cell repertoires in COVID-19. Generated by immunoSEQ multiplex PCR, the TCRdb table keeps only in-frame clones and is missing some. This table holds 50,000 or so clones, approximately 80% found once. The specimen was peripheral blood. The receptors were sampled from a human donor with active or convalescent COVID-19. The donor label of this sample is uncertain.

This clone was observed a single time. The chain combines TRBV10-3 with TRBJ1-1; 7 bases are a match to TRBD1. CDR3 size: 18 residues. V lost 2 bases and J lost 6; bases outside the gene matches: 18. CDR1 and CDR2 (germline): ENHRY, SYGVKD. Here the CDR3 DNA reads TGTGCCATCAGTGAGATCCCCCCGGGGACAGTGAGAATGGCTGAAGCTTTCTTT. It encodes CAISEIPPGTVRMAEAFF.

The chain employs TRBV19 and TRBJ2-1; 9 bases agree with TRBD2. V was clipped by 4 bases and J by 3 bases; unmatched bases: 16. This CDR3 has 19 residues. Per the germline V gene, CDR1 is LNHDA and CDR2 is SQIVND (reference sequence). Here the CDR3 reads CASSNPALTSGPFYNEQFF. For the CDR3, the DNA is TGTGCCAGTAGTAACCCCGCCCTGACTAGCGGCCCGTTCTACAATGAGCAGTTCTTC.

The V and J genes are TRBV7-2 and TRBJ1-6, with D possibly matching TRBD1 (6 bases). Germline CDR1 reads SGHTA; CDR2 reads FQGNSA. The CDR3 totals 15 residues. Trimming took 7 bases from V and 9 from J, leaving 19 bases between them. The CDR3, as DNA: TGTGCCAGCAAACCCAGACAGGCGGGCGTTTCACCCCTCCACTTT. Protein: CASKPRQAGVSPLHF.

The J gene is TRBJ1-4, the V gene TRBV29-1; the match to TRBD1 covers 9 bases. V trimming: 6 bases; J trimming: 6 bases; junction bases outside the gene matches: 5. Germline lookup yields CDR1 SQVTM and CDR2 ANQGSEA. CDR3 length: 13 residues. DNA of the CDR3: TGCAGCGTCGGACAGGGGAGCTATGAAAAACTGTTTTTT. Encoded protein: CSVGQGSYEKLFF.

The V call is TRBV28, the J call TRBJ1-4, with D possibly being TRBD1 (6 bases). The germline gives CDR1 MDHEN, CDR2 SYDVKM. The CDR3 contains 19 residues. V was trimmed by 7 bases and J by 8 bases, leaving 32 bases between them. CDR3 residues: CASTTPRQVYPSGAEKLFF. CDR3 coding DNA: TGTGCCAGCACCACGCCACGACAGGTCTATCCCTCTGGGGCCGAAAAACTGTTTTTT.

V gene TRBV29-1 combines with J gene TRBJ1-3; D is perhaps TRBD1 (5 bases). Between the trimmed V and J ends, which lost 3 bases and 1 base, there was a span of 10 bases. The CDR3 length is 14 residues. Per germline, CDR1 SQVTM and CDR2 ANQGSEA. The CDR3 loop reads CSVDGAPSGNTIYF. Here the CDR3 DNA reads TGCAGCGTTGATGGGGCCCCTTCTGGAAACACCATATATTTT.

This chain uses TRBV9 with TRBJ1-3; possible D gene TRBD1, 6 bases. This CDR3 region has 17 residues. The germline V gene encodes CDR1 SGDLS and CDR2 YYNGEE. With 3 bases removed from V and 3 bases from J, the gap between germline ends came to 19 bases. CDR3: CASSESSQGKGGNTIYF. CDR3 nucleotides: TGTGCCAGCAGCGAGAGTTCGCAGGGGAAGGGTGGAAACACCATATATTTT.

V and J are TRBV28 and TRBJ1-6; D is undetermined. Germline V gene data show CDR1 as MDHEN and CDR2 as SYDVKM. The ends were cut back, 8 bases at V and 4 bases at J, with 15 bases in the middle. The CDR3 has 15 amino acids. CDR3 bases: TGTGCCAGCTCCCGAGAGGCGACTTATAATTCACCCCTCCACTTT. It is translated as CASSREATYNSPLHF.

This chain connects TRBV6-4 to TRBJ1-2; D gene ambiguous. V dropped 2 bases and J dropped 5 bases, with 12 bases sitting between them. CDR3 size: 14 residues. Germline V gene sequence: CDR1 MRHNA, CDR2 SNTAGT. CDR3 protein: CASSDLYIQYGYTF. In DNA form, the CDR3 reads TGTGCCAGCAGTGACCTTTACATTCAATATGGCTACACCTTC.

This rearrangement joins TRBV7-2 to TRBJ2-1; 7 bases align to TRBD2. In germline, CDR1 is SGHTA, CDR2 FQGNSA. This CDR3 contains 14 residues. J lost 5 bases, V lost 5 bases, and 6 bases had no gene match. CDR3 residues: CASSPTLADNEQFF. Here the CDR3 DNA reads TGTGCCAGCAGCCCGACCCTAGCGGACAATGAGCAGTTCTTC.

The V gene is TRBV28, the J gene TRBJ2-7; 9 bases map to TRBD2. The CDR3 runs 13 residues. Trimming at V came to 8 bases and at J to 2 bases, leaving 4 bases not matched to a gene. Per the germline V gene, CDR1 is MDHEN and CDR2 is SYDVKM. The DNA of the CDR3 is TGTGCCAGCCAGCCTAGCGGGACCTACGAGCAGTACTTC. This translates into CASQPSGTYEQYF.

J is TRBJ2-3 and V is TRBV27; D remains unclear. The ends were cut back, 10 bases at V and 4 bases at J, with 6 bases in the middle. The CDR3 contains 10 residues. CDR1 and CDR2 (germline): MNHEY, SMNVEV (reference sequence). The CDR3 DNA sequence: TGTGCCACCCGAGCAGATACGCAGTATTTT. Its protein product is CATRADTQYF.

This sequence joins TRBV18 and TRBJ2-5; 14 nucleotides align to TRBD2. Germline CDR1 is KGHSH and CDR2 is LQKENI. The V and J ends lost 2 bases and 0 bases, in that order; junction bases with no gene match: 5. CDR3 length: 18 residues. CDR3 sequence (DNA): TGTGCCAGCTCACCAGGACTAGCGGGAGGACCCAACCAAGAGACCCAGTACTTC. The encoded protein is CASSPGLAGGPNQETQYF.

This clone occurred once. This chain uses TRBV15 with TRBJ1-3; D unresolved. CDR3 length: 15 amino acids. Per the germline V gene, CDR1 is LNHNV and CDR2 is YYDKDF (reference sequence). The V end lost 1 base, the J end lost 0 bases, and 7 bases lay between the germline ends. This chain's CDR3 is CATSRGSGSGNTIYF. In DNA form, the CDR3 reads TGTGCCACCAGCAGAGGGAGCGGCTCTGGAAACACCATATATTTT.

The CDR3 is CASSLALTAHSGANVLTF. Here the CDR3 DNA reads TGTGCCAGCAGCTTAGCACTTACAGCCCACTCTGGGGCCAACGTCCTGACTTTC. This chain uses TRBV11-2 with TRBJ2-6; D remains ambiguous. The V and J ends lost 1 base and 0 bases respectively, with 13 bases between them. Germline-derived CDR1 and CDR2 are SGHAT and FQNNGV. This CDR3 comprises 18 residues.

CDR3 coding DNA: TGTGCCAGCAGCTCCGAGGGCCTCTTTGCCTACGAGCAGTACTTC. Its protein product is CASSSEGLFAYEQYF. The chain joins TRBV5-5 to TRBJ2-7; D may be TRBD2 (5 bases). Germline assignment: CDR1 SGHKS and CDR2 YYEKEE (reference sequence). This CDR3 has 15 amino acids. The V gene lost 3 bases and the J gene lost 2 bases, with 15 bases spanning the gap. Full variable domain (missing parts from reference TRBV5-5 and TRBJ2-7): DAGVTQSPTHLIKTRGQQVTLRCSPISGHKSVSWYQQVLGQGPQFIFQYYEKEERGRGNFPDRFSARQFPNYSSELNVNALLLGDSALYLCASSSEGLFAYEQYFGPGTRLTVT.

V usage is TRBV12-3 or TRBV12-4 and J usage is TRBJ1-4, with 8 bases lining up with TRBD1. The CDR3 spans 13 residues. Germline trimming cut 8 bases from V and 5 bases from J; bases unmatched to any gene: 4. CDR3 in amino acids: CASARQGNEKLFF. In nucleotides, the CDR3 is TGTGCCAGCGCTAGACAGGGGAATGAAAAACTGTTTTTT.

The chain has TRBV20-1 and TRBJ1-1; D is uncertain. Germline assignment: CDR1 DFQATT and CDR2 SNEGSKA (reference sequence). The CDR3 has 11 amino acids. V lost 0 bases and J 6 bases, leaving 5 bases between the germline ends. The CDR3 DNA follows: TGCAGTGCTAGAGATCTCCCTGAAGCTTTCTTT. This gives the protein CSARDLPEAFF.

This chain uses TRBV5-1 with TRBJ1-1; D is undetermined. The CDR3 has 14 residues. V lost 2 bases and J 0 bases, leaving 8 bases between the germline ends. Per the germline V gene, CDR1 is SGHRS and CDR2 is YFSETQ. CDR3 amino acids: CASSLLPVNTEAFF. CDR3 in DNA: TGCGCCAGCAGCTTATTACCGGTGAACACTGAAGCTTTCTTT.

This chain joins TRBV28 and TRBJ1-3; 8 positions match TRBD1. V dropped 10 bases and J dropped 4; count of bases not matched to a gene: 6. Germline V gene sequence: CDR1 MDHEN, CDR2 SYDVKM. There are 13 residues in the CDR3. The chain's CDR3 is CATTTGAGNTIYF. DNA of the CDR3: TGTGCCACCACGACAGGGGCGGGAAACACCATATATTTT.

The genes are TRBV9 and TRBJ2-3; D not certain. Germline V gives CDR1 SGDLS, CDR2 YYNGEE. V was pared by 4 bases and J by 5 bases, with 17 bases between. This CDR3 spans 15 amino acids. The CDR3: CASSPIEAVLDTQYF. CDR3 nucleotides: TGTGCCAGCAGCCCCATCGAGGCTGTCCTAGATACGCAGTATTTT.

The V call is TRBV28, the J call TRBJ1-5; 7 bases fit TRBD1. From germline, CDR1 is MDHEN and CDR2 SYDVKM. The CDR3 runs 14 residues. V trimming: 1 base; J trimming: 7 bases; junction bases outside the gene matches: 4. CDR3 protein: CASSLLSGGQPQHF. Written as DNA, the CDR3 is TGTGCCAGCAGTTTATTATCAGGGGGGCAGCCCCAGCATTTT.

The chain couples TRBV7-2 to TRBJ2-3, with TRBD2 identical over 7 bases. Trimming removed 5 bases from V and 1 base from J; junction bases left unmatched: 9. The CDR3 loop spans 16 amino acids. The germline gives CDR1 SGHTA, CDR2 FQGNSA. The CDR3 reads CASSLVAGVGTDTQYF. As DNA, the CDR3 is TGTGCCAGCAGCCTAGTCGCGGGAGTGGGCACAGATACGCAGTATTTT.

The rearrangement links TRBV5-1 to TRBJ2-5; 9 bases are shared with TRBD1. The CDR3 consists of 15 residues. V dropped 7 bases and J dropped 5; count of bases not matched to a gene: 12. Germline-derived CDR1 and CDR2 are SGHRS and YFSETQ. The CDR3 protein is CASCYTGTGSETQYF. CDR3 bases: TGCGCCAGCTGCTACACCGGGACAGGGTCGGAGACCCAGTACTTC.

The chain links TRBV6-2 or TRBV6-3 to TRBJ2-6, with TRBD2 as a possible D gene (5 bases). CDR1 MNHEY and CDR2 SVGEGT come from the germline V gene. The CDR3 has 15 amino acids. V lost 5 bases and J lost 2, with 10 bases in between. The CDR3 here is CASSVSGAGANVLTF. Here the CDR3 DNA reads TGTGCCAGCAGTGTCTCCGGGGCTGGGGCCAACGTCCTGACTTTC.

The sample holds a few counts of this clone. This chain joins TRBV29-1 and TRBJ2-1; possibly TRBD1 for D (6 bases). The germline V gene encodes CDR1 SQVTM and CDR2 ANQGSEA. The CDR3 spans 13 residues. The V gene lost 4 bases and the J gene lost 0 bases, with 7 bases spanning the gap. This CDR3 is CSVGTDSYNEQFF. Written as DNA, the CDR3 is TGCAGCGTTGGGACAGACTCCTACAATGAGCAGTTCTTC.

The V call is TRBV2, the J call TRBJ2-1, with 8 bases fitting TRBD1. Germline-derived CDR1 and CDR2 are SNHLY and FYNNEI. V lost 9 bases and J lost 3; bases outside the gene matches: 4. The CDR3 contains 13 residues. As DNA, the CDR3 is TGTGCCAGAACCACAGGGGGCTACAATGAGCAGTTCTTC. This codes for CARTTGGYNEQFF.

The chain combines TRBV6-5 with TRBJ1-1, with no clear D. Germline values: CDR1 MNHEY, CDR2 SVGAGI. V dropped 7 bases and J dropped 0 bases, with 15 bases sitting between them. This CDR3 region has 15 residues. CDR3 sequence: CASNLLSSMNTEAFF. The CDR3 DNA is TGTGCCAGCAATCTACTATCATCTATGAACACTGAAGCTTTCTTT.

This chain connects TRBV7-3 to TRBJ2-1; D gene ambiguous. Germline CDR1 SGHTA, CDR2 FQGTGA. Trimming took off 0 bases at V and 10 bases at J, with 13 bases between the two ends. CDR3 length: 14 residues. The CDR3 nucleotides are TGTGCCAGCAGCTTAACGCGTCTCGGCGGCGAGCAGTTCTTC. Amino acid sequence: CASSLTRLGGEQFF.

This clone has only one observation. This chain joins TRBV3-1 (or the pseudogene TRBV3-2) and TRBJ2-5; tentatively, D is TRBD1 (6 bases). Trimming pared 6 bases from V and 1 base from J, leaving 15 bases between. Germline V CDR1 and CDR2: LGHDT, YNNKEL (reference sequence). This CDR3 is 15 amino acids long. In DNA form, the CDR3 reads TGTGCCAGCAGTCTCGACGGGACACTCCAAGAGACCCAGTACTTC. Protein product: CASSLDGTLQETQYF.